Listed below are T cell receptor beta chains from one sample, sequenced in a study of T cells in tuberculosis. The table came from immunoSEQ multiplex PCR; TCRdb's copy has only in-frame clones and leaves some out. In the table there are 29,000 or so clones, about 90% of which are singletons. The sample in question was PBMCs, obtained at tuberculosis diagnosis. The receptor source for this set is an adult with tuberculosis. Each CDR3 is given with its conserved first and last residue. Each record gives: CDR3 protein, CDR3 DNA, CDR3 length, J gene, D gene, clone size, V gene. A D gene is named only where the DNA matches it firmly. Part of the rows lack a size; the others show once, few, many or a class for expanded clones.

CDR3aa: CASRQQGTYEQYF
CDR3nt: TGTGCCAGCAGACAACAGGGAACCTACGAGCAGTACTTC
len: 13
j_gene: TRBJ2-7
d_gene: -
abundance: -
v_gene: TRBV28

CDR3aa: CASSLNPGDGYTF
CDR3nt: TGTGCCAGCAGCTTAAACCCCGGGGATGGCTACACCTTC
len: 13
j_gene: TRBJ1-2
d_gene: -
abundance: once
v_gene: TRBV7-2

CDR3aa: CAISEYHGYTF
CDR3nt: TGTGCCATCAGTGAATATCATGGCTACACCTTC
len: 11
j_gene: TRBJ1-2
d_gene: -
abundance: few
v_gene: TRBV10-3

CDR3aa: CASSLGQDYGYTF
CDR3nt: TGTGCCAGCAGCTTAGGACAGGACTATGGCTACACCTTC
len: 13
j_gene: TRBJ1-2
d_gene: -
abundance: -
v_gene: TRBV7-6

CDR3aa: CASSRAGGSTDTQYF
CDR3nt: TGTGCCAGCAGCCGGGCGGGAGGAAGTACAGATACGCAGTATTTT
len: 15
j_gene: TRBJ2-3
d_gene: TRBD2
abundance: -
v_gene: TRBV5-4

CDR3aa: CSVWGDSPYEQYF
CDR3nt: TGCAGCGTTTGGGGGGACAGCCCCTACGAGCAGTACTTC
len: 13
j_gene: TRBJ2-7
d_gene: -
abundance: -
v_gene: TRBV29-1

CDR3aa: CASSPTGEFQPQHF
CDR3nt: TGTGCCAGCAGTCCGACAGGGGAGTTTCAGCCCCAGCATTTT
len: 14
j_gene: TRBJ1-5
d_gene: TRBD1
abundance: -
v_gene: TRBV27

CDR3aa: CASSLTGQGDTQYF
CDR3nt: TGTGCCAGCAGCCTAACTGGACAGGGTGATACGCAGTATTTT
len: 14
j_gene: TRBJ2-3
d_gene: TRBD1
abundance: -
v_gene: TRBV14

CDR3aa: CAYKAQGLRNTEAFF
CDR3nt: TGTGCCTATAAGGCGCAGGGACTTAGGAACACTGAAGCTTTCTTT
len: 15
j_gene: TRBJ1-1
d_gene: -
abundance: -
v_gene: TRBV30

CDR3aa: CASSVVRASDYNEQFF
CDR3nt: TGTGCCAGCAGTGTAGTGAGGGCTAGCGACTACAATGAGCAGTTCTTC
len: 16
j_gene: TRBJ2-1
d_gene: -
abundance: -
v_gene: TRBV27

CDR3aa: CASSEEASTGYNEQFF
CDR3nt: TGTGCCAGCAGTGAAGAGGCCTCGACAGGGTACAATGAGCAGTTCTTC
len: 16
j_gene: TRBJ2-1
d_gene: TRBD1
abundance: -
v_gene: TRBV2

CDR3aa: CASSKARVTGGDGYTF
CDR3nt: TGTGCCAGCAGCAAAGCCAGAGTCACGGGAGGGGATGGCTACACCTTC
len: 16
j_gene: TRBJ1-2
d_gene: -
abundance: -
v_gene: TRBV27

CDR3aa: CASSLTRQNYGYTF
CDR3nt: TGTGCCAGCAGTTTAACCCGACAGAACTATGGCTACACCTTC
len: 14
j_gene: TRBJ1-2
d_gene: -
abundance: -
v_gene: TRBV27

CDR3aa: CASSEVGAKYGYTF
CDR3nt: TGTGCCAGCAGTGAAGTAGGGGCGAAATATGGCTACACCTTC
len: 14
j_gene: TRBJ1-2
d_gene: -
abundance: -
v_gene: TRBV2

CDR3aa: CASSLDRGKNQPQHF
CDR3nt: TGTGCCAGCAGCTTAGACAGGGGAAAAAATCAGCCCCAGCATTTT
len: 15
j_gene: TRBJ1-5
d_gene: TRBD1
abundance: -
v_gene: TRBV7-8

CDR3aa: CASSLAPWGANYGYTF
CDR3nt: TGTGCCAGCAGCTTGGCCCCCTGGGGGGCTAACTATGGCTACACCTTC
len: 16
j_gene: TRBJ1-2
d_gene: -
abundance: -
v_gene: TRBV5-4

CDR3aa: CAISETAGGPGNIQYF
CDR3nt: TGTGCCATCAGTGAAACAGCGGGAGGGCCTGGAAACATTCAGTACTTC
len: 16
j_gene: TRBJ2-4
d_gene: TRBD2
abundance: once
v_gene: TRBV10-3

CDR3aa: CASSQRQGDMNTEAFF
CDR3nt: TGTGCCAGCAGCCAGAGACAGGGGGATATGAACACTGAAGCTTTCTTT
len: 16
j_gene: TRBJ1-1
d_gene: TRBD1
abundance: -
v_gene: TRBV11-2

CDR3aa: CASSRTGGAPETQYF
CDR3nt: TGTGCCAGCTCACGCACGGGGGGGGCGCCAGAGACCCAGTACTTC
len: 15
j_gene: TRBJ2-5
d_gene: TRBD2
abundance: -
v_gene: TRBV18

CDR3aa: CASSRDSSNQPQHF
CDR3nt: TGTGCCAGCTCAAGGGACAGTAGCAATCAGCCCCAGCATTTT
len: 14
j_gene: TRBJ1-5
d_gene: TRBD1
abundance: -
v_gene: TRBV18

CDR3aa: CASRAASASYNEQFF
CDR3nt: TGTGCCAGCAGGGCGGCTAGCGCGTCCTACAATGAGCAGTTCTTC
len: 15
j_gene: TRBJ2-1
d_gene: -
abundance: once
v_gene: TRBV2

CDR3aa: CASSLRAGGPTNEQFF
CDR3nt: TGTGCCAGCAGCTTACGGGCGGGAGGACCAACCAATGAGCAGTTCTTC
len: 16
j_gene: TRBJ2-1
d_gene: TRBD2
abundance: -
v_gene: TRBV5-4

CDR3aa: CASSPGRDYGYTF
CDR3nt: TGTGCCAGCTCACCGGGCAGGGACTATGGCTACACCTTC
len: 13
j_gene: TRBJ1-2
d_gene: -
abundance: -
v_gene: TRBV18

CDR3aa: CASRVDRVSSYEQYF
CDR3nt: TGTGCCAGCAGGGTCGACAGGGTAAGCTCCTACGAGCAGTACTTC
len: 15
j_gene: TRBJ2-7
d_gene: TRBD1
abundance: -
v_gene: TRBV5-4

CDR3aa: CASSLRSWGGDTQYF
CDR3nt: TGTGCCAGCAGCTTAAGGTCCTGGGGAGGAGATACGCAGTATTTT
len: 15
j_gene: TRBJ2-3
d_gene: -
abundance: -
v_gene: TRBV7-8

CDR3aa: CASSVGEVQGREQYF
CDR3nt: TGCGCCAGCAGCGTAGGAGAAGTACAGGGACGCGAGCAGTACTTC
len: 15
j_gene: TRBJ2-7
d_gene: -
abundance: -
v_gene: TRBV5-1

CDR3aa: CATSSNTWRNGYTF
CDR3nt: TGTGCCACCAGCAGTAATACCTGGAGGAATGGCTACACCTTC
len: 14
j_gene: TRBJ1-2
d_gene: -
abundance: -
v_gene: TRBV15

CDR3aa: CASSPYPRGADGNTIYF
CDR3nt: TGTGCCAGCTCACCATATCCACGGGGGGCGGATGGAAACACCATATATTTT
len: 17
j_gene: TRBJ1-3
d_gene: -
abundance: -
v_gene: TRBV18

CDR3aa: CASSLGAGVVNEQFF
CDR3nt: TGTGCCAGCAGCTTAGGGGCAGGGGTCGTGAATGAGCAGTTCTTC
len: 15
j_gene: TRBJ2-1
d_gene: -
abundance: -
v_gene: TRBV11-2

CDR3aa: CASSTGLDAEQYF
CDR3nt: TGTGCCAGCAGCACTGGACTAGATGCCGAGCAGTACTTC
len: 13
j_gene: TRBJ2-7
d_gene: TRBD2
abundance: -
v_gene: TRBV9

CDR3aa: CASSQSGGAGVYNSPLHF
CDR3nt: TGCGCCAGCAGTCAATCGGGAGGTGCTGGGGTCTATAATTCACCCCTCCACTTT
len: 18
j_gene: TRBJ1-6
d_gene: -
abundance: -
v_gene: TRBV23-1

CDR3aa: CASSHPGGHLSYEQYF
CDR3nt: TGTGCCAGCAGCCATCCGGGGGGGCACCTTTCCTACGAGCAGTACTTC
len: 16
j_gene: TRBJ2-7
d_gene: TRBD2
abundance: once
v_gene: TRBV4-2

CDR3aa: CASSATILYEQYF
CDR3nt: TGTGCCAGCAGTGCCACTATTTTATACGAGCAGTACTTC
len: 13
j_gene: TRBJ2-7
d_gene: -
abundance: -
v_gene: TRBV6-1

CDR3aa: CASSLETSVEQYF
CDR3nt: TGTGCCAGCAGCTTAGAGACTAGCGTCGAGCAGTACTTC
len: 13
j_gene: TRBJ2-7
d_gene: TRBD2
abundance: -
v_gene: TRBV13

CDR3aa: CASSLLRWTEAFF
CDR3nt: TGTGCCAGCAGCTTACTGAGGTGGACTGAAGCTTTCTTT
len: 13
j_gene: TRBJ1-1
d_gene: -
abundance: -
v_gene: TRBV7-8

CDR3aa: CACTPGVETQYF
CDR3nt: TGTGCCTGCACCCCAGGGGTGGAGACCCAGTACTTC
len: 12
j_gene: TRBJ2-5
d_gene: -
abundance: -
v_gene: TRBV30

CDR3aa: CASSPPTGTNEQFF
CDR3nt: TGTGCCAGCTCACCGCCGACAGGGACTAATGAGCAGTTCTTC
len: 14
j_gene: TRBJ2-1
d_gene: -
abundance: -
v_gene: TRBV18